This T cell receptor beta chain was retrieved from a study of T-cell memory formation after mild COVID-19. Whole-study context: Clustering of TCRs was largely donor specific.

Study results and limitations: CD4+ bias marked clones expanding day 15 to 37, unlike balanced contracting clones. Contracting CD4+ clones were located mainly in CM and EM, and CD8+ clones in EMRA.

With V trimmed by 1 base and J by 4 bases, 6 bases remained unmatched. There are 16 residues in the CDR3. Germline assignment: CDR1 SGHAT and CDR2 FQNNGV. 5'RACE, which relied on constant-segment primers, yielded TCR alpha and TCR beta cDNA libraries carrying sample barcodes and UMIs. TCRdb passed the 5' RACE reads through MiXCR, listing each CDR3 protein once. The sample has a few hundred thousand distinct CDR3 sequences; 15% to 20% are singletons. This clonotype was observed a few times. No antigen is known for it. The gene calls are TRBV11-2 and TRBJ1-3; 8 bases are a match to TRBD1. This TCR was recovered from a man between 18 and 35 years old who had mild COVID-19 (a few samples of this study predate the infection). Cell type and time point are not known. The sequencing sample was made of PBMCs or a T cell subset sorted from them (not recorded which). The chain's CDR3 is CASSLGLTGAGNTIYF. In DNA, the CDR3 is TGTGCCAGCAGCTTAGGCCTGACAGGGGCGGGAAACACCATATATTTT.